The rows below give T cell receptor beta chains drawn from one sample of a study of cytomegalovirus exposure and HLA in healthy donors. This table comes from immunoSEQ multiplex PCR, and its TCRdb copy is limited to in-frame clones, with some not included. The sample has around 170,000 clones; roughly 80% are singletons. Source material: PBMCs. The receptors originated from a woman aged 18 to 35 in good health and CMV-seronegative. CDR3s include the opening cysteine and the closing phenylalanine or tryptophan. A D gene is named only where the DNA matches it firmly. Clone size is not always given. Where it is, it says once, few, many or a class for expanded clones.

size	V	J	D	DNA	CDR3
.	TRBV18	TRBJ2-1	TRBD2	TGTGCCAGCTCACCACCCAAGCTAGCGGACTACAATGAGCAGTTCTTC	CASSPPKLADYNEQFF
.	TRBV7-2	TRBJ2-2	.	TGTGCCAGCAGCTTAGCGGGCAAACGTAACACCGGGGAGCTGTTTTTT	CASSLAGKRNTGELFF
.	TRBV19	TRBJ2-3	.	TGTGCCAGTAGGAGTACAGATACGCAGTATTTT	CASRSTDTQYF
.	TRBV6-5	TRBJ2-7	.	TGTGCCAGCAGGAGCATAAACGAGCAGTACTTC	CASRSINEQYF
once	TRBV9	TRBJ1-3	.	TGTGCCAGCAGCCCGCCCACTTCTGGAAACACCATATATTTT	CASSPPTSGNTIYF
.	TRBV7-6	TRBJ1-1	.	TGTGCCAGCAGCTTAGCAAGAGGACTTACCAGTGGGAACACTGAAGCTTTCTTT	CASSLARGLTSGNTEAFF
.	TRBV19	TRBJ2-1	TRBD1	TGTGCCAGTAGCCCCGGGACAGGGGCATACAATGAGCAGTTCTTC	CASSPGTGAYNEQFF
.	TRBV20-1	TRBJ2-5	.	TGCAGTGCTGATGCGGGGGAGACCCAGTACTTC	CSADAGETQYF
.	TRBV11-1	TRBJ2-2	.	TGTGCCAGCAGCTTCGGGGACACCGGGGAGCTGTTTTTT	CASSFGDTGELFF
.	TRBV7-8	TRBJ2-3	TRBD2	TGTGCCAGCAGCTTAGGCACTAGCGGGGTCACCCCAGATACGCAGTATTTT	CASSLGTSGVTPDTQYF
.	TRBV19	TRBJ1-4	TRBD1	TGTGCCAGTAGTTGGGACAGGGTAGGAAAACTGTTTTTT	CASSWDRVGKLFF
.	TRBV5-1	TRBJ2-5	TRBD2	TGCGCCAGCAGCTCGGGACTAGCGGGAAAAGAGACCCAGTACTTC	CASSSGLAGKETQYF
.	TRBV7-6	TRBJ2-1	.	TGTGCCAGCTCGATAGGGGGGGCTAGCAATGAGCAGTTCTTC	CASSIGGASNEQFF
.	TRBV9	TRBJ1-1	TRBD1	TGTGCCAGCAGCGAGCATCCGGGACAGCTTGCGGGGACTGAAGCTTTCTTT	CASSEHPGQLAGTEAFF
.	TRBV6-5	TRBJ2-1	TRBD1	TGTGCCAGCAGAAAAAGACAGGGTTGGGTTGAGCAGTTCTTC	CASRKRQGWVEQFF
few	TRBV6-5	TRBJ1-3	.	TGTGCCAGCAGTTCCGTCGGTAACACCATATATTTT	CASSSVGNTIYF
.	TRBV5-6	TRBJ2-1	.	TGTGCCAGCAGCTTGGCGGGGGACTTAGCCTACAATGAGCAGTTCTTC	CASSLAGDLAYNEQFF
.	TRBV6-5	TRBJ1-5	.	TGTGCCAGCAGCCGTAGACAGGACTTTCAGCCCCAGCATTTT	CASSRRQDFQPQHF
.	TRBV4-2	TRBJ2-7	.	TGTGCCAGCAGCCAAGGCGCCGGGTTGCTAGACTCCTACGAGCAGTACTTC	CASSQGAGLLDSYEQYF
.	TRBV10-2	TRBJ2-3	.	TGCGCCAGCAGTGAGTCGACCGTTAGAGGAGATACGCAGTATTTT	CASSESTVRGDTQYF
.	TRBV7-8	TRBJ2-2	TRBD2	TGTGCCAGCAGCTTAGGCGGGGGGGCGGAAAACGGGGAGCTGTTTTTT	CASSLGGGAENGELFF
.	TRBV27	TRBJ1-1	.	TGTGCCAGCAGTTTCAGGGAGGGCGTGAACACTGAAGCTTTCTTT	CASSFREGVNTEAFF
.	TRBV6-5	TRBJ2-3	.	TGTGCCAGCAGCATGGGTAGCGCGACTCAGGTTACGCAGTATTTT	CASSMGSATQVTQYF
.	TRBV7-9	TRBJ1-1	.	TGTGCCAGCAGCAGAACCCGGGATATGAACACTGAAGCTTTCTTT	CASSRTRDMNTEAFF
.	TRBV4-2	TRBJ2-5	TRBD2	TGTGCCAGCAGCCAAGATCGAGTGGATAGCGGGGGTGAGACCCAGTACTTC	CASSQDRVDSGGETQYF
.	TRBV6-6	TRBJ2-1	TRBD2	TGTGCCAGCAGAGCCGGGACTAGCGGTAGTGAGCAGTTCTTC	CASRAGTSGSEQFF
.	TRBV7-9	TRBJ2-1	TRBD1	TGTGCCAGCAGCTCACCGGGACAGGGTGGAAATGAGCAGTTCTTC	CASSSPGQGGNEQFF
.	TRBV7-2	TRBJ1-6	TRBD1	TGTGCCAGCACCTCGACAGGGTTGCCATCACCCCTCCACTTT	CASTSTGLPSPLHF
.	TRBV7-9	TRBJ2-2	TRBD1	TGTGCCAGCAGCTTAACGGGACAGCCTGACTCCCACGCCGGGGAGCTGTTTTTT	CASSLTGQPDSHAGELFF
.	TRBV27	TRBJ2-7	.	TGTGCCAGCATGGAGGTCTCGACCACCTACGAGCAGTACTTC	CASMEVSTTYEQYF
.	TRBV14	TRBJ1-6	.	TGTGCCAGCAGCTCCGGACAACTTGGTTCACCCCTCCACTTT	CASSSGQLGSPLHF
.	TRBV18	TRBJ1-5	TRBD1	TGTGCCAGCTCACCACCAACCGGGACAGACAATCAGCCCCAGCATTTT	CASSPPTGTDNQPQHF
.	TRBV28	TRBJ2-2	.	TGTGCCAGCAGTTTTCGGTACACCGGGGAGCTGTTTTTT	CASSFRYTGELFF
.	TRBV7-2	TRBJ1-1	.	TGTGCCAGCAGCCGACGGTGGGGACAAAGTGAAGCTTTCTTT	CASSRRWGQSEAFF
few	TRBV29-1	TRBJ1-1	TRBD1	TGCAGCGTTTTCGGGACAGGGGACACTGAAGCTTTCTTT	CSVFGTGDTEAFF
few	TRBV9	TRBJ1-1	.	TGTGCCAGCAGCCAGGACAGCCCTGAAGCTTTCTTT	CASSQDSPEAFF
.	TRBV2	TRBJ2-2	TRBD1	TGTGCCAGCAGTGATCCCGGGACAGGGGTATACGCCGGGGAGCTGTTTTTT	CASSDPGTGVYAGELFF
.	TRBV28	TRBJ2-7	TRBD1	TGTGCCAGCAGACCTCCGGGACAGGGTGTTGCGGGCGCCTACGAGCAGTACTTC	CASRPPGQGVAGAYEQYF
.	TRBV5-1	TRBJ2-7	.	TGCGCCAGCAGCTTTGGCAGCTACTACTACGAGCAGTACTTC	CASSFGSYYYEQYF
once	TRBV9	TRBJ1-2	.	TGTGCCAGCAGCCCCCGGGGGGGGCTCTATGGCTACACCTTC	CASSPRGGLYGYTF
.	TRBV9	TRBJ1-1	TRBD1	TGTGCCAGCAGCCCACGGGACAGGGGGTTAGTTAACACTGAAGCTTTCTTT	CASSPRDRGLVNTEAFF
few	TRBV4-2	TRBJ2-5	.	TGTGCCAGCAGCCAAGGTACATCGTCTGTGGAGACCCAGTACTTC	CASSQGTSSVETQYF
few	TRBV27	TRBJ2-7	.	TGTGCCACCCAGCGCAGCGTGTCCTACGAGCAGTACTTC	CATQRSVSYEQYF
.	TRBV10-1	TRBJ1-1	TRBD1	TGCGCCAGCAGTGATACAGGGGCCCCGGACACTGAAGCTTTCTTT	CASSDTGAPDTEAFF
.	TRBV5-6	TRBJ1-3	TRBD1	TGTGCCAGCAGCATGCCCGGGACAGGTGCCTCTGGAAACACCATATATTTT	CASSMPGTGASGNTIYF